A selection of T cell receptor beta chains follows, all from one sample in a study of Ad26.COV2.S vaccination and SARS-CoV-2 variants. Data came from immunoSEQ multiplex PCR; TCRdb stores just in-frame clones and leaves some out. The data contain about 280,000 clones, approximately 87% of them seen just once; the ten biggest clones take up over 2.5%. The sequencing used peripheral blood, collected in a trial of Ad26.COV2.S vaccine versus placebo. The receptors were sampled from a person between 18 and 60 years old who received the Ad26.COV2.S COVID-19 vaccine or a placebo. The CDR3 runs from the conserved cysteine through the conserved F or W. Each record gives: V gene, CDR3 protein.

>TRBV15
CATSRDSGGAGELFF
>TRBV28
CASSPGTSSYNEQFF
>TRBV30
CAWRENTEAFF
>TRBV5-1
CATNQNSGANVLTF
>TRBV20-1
CSASFDDEQFF
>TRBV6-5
CASKVVLAGYNEQFF
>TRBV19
CASSGTGRANYGYTF
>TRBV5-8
CASSLPGTTQETQYF
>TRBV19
CASSMKQGSTDTQYF
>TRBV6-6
CASSYRGQDTGELFF
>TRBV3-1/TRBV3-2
CASSQGDTIYF
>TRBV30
CAWSVLQGSDTQYF
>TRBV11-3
CASSHGQDRYNSPLHF
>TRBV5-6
CASSAGQVLTYGYTF
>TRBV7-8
CASSFGVLETQYF
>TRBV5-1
CASSLLSGSSYEQYF
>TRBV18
CASSPPAVGTHNEQFF
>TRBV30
CAWRGGDYSPLHF
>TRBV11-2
CASSFRTSGSENEQFF
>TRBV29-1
CSVDVGQGNIQYF
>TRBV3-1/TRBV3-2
CASSQGLPGTSGTVYEQYF
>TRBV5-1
CASSSPWSSYNEQFF
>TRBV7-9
CASSSLTDSPLHF
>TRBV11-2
CASGGGDTYEQYF
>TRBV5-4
CASSPGGLNDYGYTF
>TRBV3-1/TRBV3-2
CASSHRAHNSPLHF
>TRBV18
CASSGGQGPGYEQYF
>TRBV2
CASSEGRENIQYF
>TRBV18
CASSPDTDYGYTF
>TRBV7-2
CASSLDLSENYGYTF
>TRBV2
CAGGQGGSGELFF